The 14 T cell receptor beta chains below come from one sample, sequenced in a study of shared clonotypes between healthy human individuals. The protocol was immunoSEQ multiplex PCR, while the TCRdb copy is restricted to in-frame clones and leaves out a portion. The table has nearly 750,000 clones, roughly two thirds seen once. Sequences were obtained from memory CD4+ T cells sorted from blood. The subset denotes: CD45RA-negative fraction. These receptor sequences come from a woman aged 25 to 39 in good health.

The chain carries TRBV6-5 and TRBJ1-1, with D possibly being TRBD1 (5 bases). V lost 2 bases, J lost 8 bases, and 18 bases lay in between. The CDR3 extends over 15 amino acids. The germline gives CDR1 MNHEY, CDR2 SVGAGI. The CDR3 nucleotides read TGTGCCAGCAGTTACCCGCGTGGGGGGATTAAGGAAGCTTTCTTT. This translates into CASSYPRGGIKEAFF.

Concerning this clone itself: This same CDR3 is encoded by further DNA sequences in the sample. This chain uses TRBV11-3 with TRBJ2-1; no reliable D call. V lost 5 bases and J 4 bases, leaving 9 bases between the germline ends. This CDR3 has 13 amino acids. From germline, CDR1 is SGHNT and CDR2 YENEEA. The CDR3 coding sequence is TGTGCCAGCAGCCTCGGGCCTTACAATGAGCAGTTCTTC. It codes for CASSLGPYNEQFF. Together with reference TRBV11-3 and TRBJ2-1, the CDR3 gives the full variable domain: EAGVVQSPRYKIIEKKQPVAFWCNPISGHNTLYWYLQNLGQGPELLIRYENEEAVDDSQLPKDRFSAERLKGVDSTLKIQPAELGDSAVYLCASSLGPYNEQFFGPGTRLTVL.

The J gene is TRBJ2-7, the V gene TRBV11-2; no reliable D call. The CDR3 is 16 residues long. With 2 bases removed from V and 4 bases from J, the gap between germline ends came to 18 bases. CDR1 is SGHAT, CDR2 FQNNGV, per germline. The CDR3 protein is CASSLYGQSGYYEQYF. CDR3 DNA: TGTGCCAGCAGCTTATACGGCCAGTCGGGTTATTACGAGCAGTACTTC.

V and J are TRBV5-8 and TRBJ2-7; 7 bases align to TRBD1. V lost 0 bases to trimming and J lost 7 bases; unmatched junction nucleotides: 16. Germline values: CDR1 SGHTS, CDR2 YDEGEE. The CDR3 has 17 amino acids. Here the CDR3 reads CASSLGAEGALAREQYF. The CDR3 nucleotides are TGTGCCAGCAGCTTGGGGGCAGAGGGGGCACTTGCTCGAGAGCAGTACTTC.

As DNA, the CDR3 is TGTGCCAGCAGTTTAAGTGACAGGGGGCTACACGAGCAGTACTTC. Amino acids: CASSLSDRGLHEQYF. The chain combines TRBV27 with TRBJ2-7; 10 bases are shared with TRBD1. This CDR3 region has 15 residues. Per the germline V gene, CDR1 is MNHEY and CDR2 is SMNVEV (reference sequence). J gave up 5 bases and V 2 bases, and 6 bases lay outside the gene matches.

The chain has TRBV9 and TRBJ2-7; D tentatively fits TRBD1 or TRBD2 (5 bases each). This CDR3 comprises 15 residues. CDR1 and CDR2 from the germline V gene are SGDLS and YYNGEE. Trimming cost V 0 bases and J 4 bases, with 14 bases left between them. The CDR3 reads CASSVGGTHEYEQYF. The CDR3 bases are TGTGCCAGCAGCGTAGGGGGGACCCACGAGTACGAGCAGTACTTC.

The genes are TRBV5-1 and TRBJ2-1; 13 nucleotides agree with TRBD2. The CDR3 runs 15 residues. The germline gives CDR1 SGHRS, CDR2 YFSETQ. J was trimmed by 8 bases and V by 1 base; bases with no gene match: 3. The CDR3, as DNA: TGCGCCAGCAGCTTGTCGACTAGCGGGAGGTATGAGCAGTTCTTC. Its protein product is CASSLSTSGRYEQFF.

The chain joins TRBV9 to TRBJ2-2; TRBD2 aligns across 16 bases. Unmatched junction bases numbered 13, after V lost 0 bases and J lost 5 bases. Germline CDR1 SGDLS, CDR2 YYNGEE. CDR3 length: 21 amino acids. Here the CDR3 DNA reads TGTGCCAGCAGCGTAGCCCATCCGGGACTAGCGGGAGGGAGGTGGACCGGGGAGCTGTTTTTT. Translated, it gives CASSVAHPGLAGGRWTGELFF. The full variable domain, in which reference TRBV9 and TRBJ2-2 provide the parts outside the CDR3, is DSGVTQTPKHLITATGQRVTLRCSPRSGDLSVYWYQQSLDQGLQFLIQYYNGEERAKGNILERFSAQQFPDLHSELNLSSLELGDSALYFCASSVAHPGLAGGRWTGELFFGEGSRLTVL.

V is TRBV28 and J is TRBJ1-5; D is unresolved. The germline V and J ends were trimmed by 4 bases and 3 bases, with 13 bases remaining between them. The CDR3 is made up of 15 amino acids. Germline loops: CDR1 MDHEN, CDR2 SYDVKM. CDR3 bases: TGTGCCAGCAGTTGGGATTCCTATTTCAATCAGCCCCAGCATTTT. Protein product: CASSWDSYFNQPQHF.

CDR3 bases: TGTGCCAGCAGTTCCCCGGACAGGGCGAGGACAGATACGCAGTATTTT. This translates into CASSSPDRARTDTQYF. The chain employs TRBV27 and TRBJ2-3; TRBD1 agrees at 8 bases. The length of the CDR3 is 16 residues. The V gene end was trimmed by 4 bases and the J gene end by 3 bases; junction bases not matched to a gene: 9. Germline CDR1 MNHEY, CDR2 SMNVEV (reference sequence).

This clone was counted a single time. This chain links TRBV4-1 with TRBJ1-2; D remains unclear. Germline CDR1 reads MGHRA; CDR2 reads YSYEKL. The length of the CDR3 is 15 residues. Trimming took 1 base from V and 6 from J, leaving 15 bases between them. The CDR3 nucleotides read TGCGCCAGCAGCCAAGGGGGAGGCAGGAGGCATGGCTACACCTTC. It encodes CASSQGGGRRHGYTF.

This clone was detected only once. The chain recombines TRBV6-1 with TRBJ2-7, with 7 bases fitting TRBD2. CDR1 is MNHNS, CDR2 SASEGT, per germline. There are 13 residues in the CDR3. J gave up 11 bases and V 4 bases, and 11 bases lay outside the gene matches. The CDR3, as DNA: TGTGCCAGCAGTGCCGAGCGGGGTGCGAGAGAGTACTTC. Its translation is CASSAERGAREYF.

The chain combines TRBV5-1 with TRBJ2-1, with 9 bases identical to TRBD1. From germline, CDR1 is SGHRS and CDR2 YFSETQ. The CDR3 contains 17 residues. The ends lost 3 bases at V and 3 bases at J; junction bases unmatched: 10. CDR3 loop: CASSWGDGTGNYNEQFF. For the CDR3, the DNA is TGCGCCAGCAGCTGGGGAGATGGGACAGGGAACTACAATGAGCAGTTCTTC.

Turning to this clone: The junction does not match germline at one end; this may be a read error. This chain connects TRBV2 to TRBJ1-4, with a tentative D call TRBD1 (6 bases). Germline V gene lookup returns CDR1 SNHLY and CDR2 FYNNEI. This CDR3 is built from 11 residues. The CDR3 coding sequence is TGTGCCAGCAGTAATAACAGGGTCAAAATTTTT. This codes for CASSNNRVKIF.